The entry below describes one T cell receptor beta chain. The specificity of this receptor is unknown. Within one base of it there is no much larger clone, and no base qualities were kept. These data originate in a study of blood T cell repertoires in COVID-19 (TCRdb year 2020). Study-wide context: Samples covering the acute and convalescent phases of COVID-19 were provided by collaborators in the United States, Italy and Spain. The material from the prospective study consisted of cDNA or gDNA derived from T cells, B-cell-depleted T cells, or PBMCs. The dataset comprised deeply sampled blood TCRbeta repertoires from subjects exposed to, actively infected with, or recovered from COVID-19. The repertoires were released in a freely available public database intended as a resource for research on the immune response to SARS-CoV-2. Samples were obtained from the ongoing ImmuneRACE study (first 160 participants) and from some 1,200 subjects provided by 6 global collaborators. The sample metadata nearly always contained a de-identified subject ID, COVID-19 status, age in years and sex. Where available, HLA class I and class II types were obtained from metadata supplied by the sample provider rather than from assay-based typing.

Paper-wide results and their limitations: Clinical and demographic metadata were provided uncurated, with the amount varying by source and participant.

TCRbeta CDR3 regions were amplified from genomic DNA using the immunoSEQ Assay, a bias-controlled multiplex PCR. The study's processing was this. The number of nucleated cells in each sample was estimated by amplification of reference gene primers within the assay. Sequence reads were collapsed and filtered to measure the absolute abundance of every unique TCRbeta CDR3 rearrangement. For each sample, productive Simpson clonality was calculated by taking the square root of Simpson's diversity index across productive rearrangements. The immuneACCESS repertoire file appears here via TCRdb, limited to in-frame rearrangements. These files lack a portion of the clones; in checked studies, under half of the deficit traces to unresolved V genes, and the cause of the others is not known. The D gene and trimming were derived from the DNA, and the V and J assignments and clone size from that table. The sample table lists approximately 130,000 clones, roughly four fifths of them with a count of one. More than 10% of the sample is taken by the ten largest.

The CDR3 runs 17 amino acids, cysteine and phenylalanine included. Kept here is only the CDR3 DNA, which spans 51 bases and is read in frame from base 1. V is shortened by 0 bases, J by 1 base, and the region joining them spans 14 bases. In the germline V gene, CDR1 corresponds to MRHNA and CDR2 to SNTAGT. Each collaborating institution followed its own protocols to collect whole blood in K2EDTA tubes. For TCRbeta analysis, collaborator samples were shipped as frozen whole blood, as isolated PBMCs, or as DNA extracted from either sample type. This TCR came from a human donor in a cohort sampled during active COVID-19. Sequenced sample: peripheral blood. Recombination connected TRBV6-4 to TRBJ2-3, with a tentative D gene TRBD1 over 5 matching bases. The sequenced DNA is TGTGCCAGCAGTGACTCGACTGTCCTAGGGGGCACAGATACGCAGTATTTT. Its protein is CASSDSTVLGGTDTQYF.